Each of the 30 T cell receptor beta chains below was sequenced from the same sample in a study of HIV-infected patients and healthy controls. Follow-up blood was drawn about 14 weeks, roughly three months, after antiretroviral therapy began. Whole blood was used without fractionation, so all unsorted peripheral T cells were included. About 500 ng RNA was reverse transcribed with alpha and beta constant-region primers. Separate chain-specific third strand synthesis with multiplexing indices produced the alpha and beta libraries. TCRdb reprocessed the 5' RACE reads via MiXCR and lists one record per CDR3 protein. The sample has about 8,600 distinct CDR3 sequences; roughly 9% are singletons. Sample: blood, taken during antiretroviral therapy. Source of these receptors: an adult with HIV infection.

This clonotype is labeled as medium-sized (0.01 to 0.1%). The chain couples TRBV19 to TRBJ2-1; weak D call: TRBD2 (6 bases). This CDR3 region has 15 residues. The V gene's germline CDR1 is LNHDA and CDR2 SQIVND (reference sequence). The V gene lost 4 bases and the J gene lost 3 bases, with 13 bases spanning the gap. This chain's CDR3 is CASSSHETSYNEQFF. CDR3 DNA sequence: TGTGCCAGTAGTAGCCATGAGACTAGCTACAATGAGCAGTTCTTC.

The sample holds many counts of this clonotype. The V gene is TRBV5-1, the J gene TRBJ2-7; D not resolved. CDR1 and CDR2 (germline): SGHRS, YFSETQ. The ends were cut back, 0 bases at V and 3 bases at J, with 7 bases in the middle. CDR3 size: 13 residues. For the CDR3, the DNA is TGCGCCAGCAGCTTGGACGCCAACTACGAGCAGTACTTC. Translation gives CASSLDANYEQYF.

This clonotype was detected ten times or more. The CDR3 spells CASSHSEGTEAFF. In DNA form, the CDR3 reads TGTGCCAGCAGCCATTCGGAGGGCACTGAAGCTTTCTTT. The chain couples TRBV3-1 to TRBJ1-1; D is unclear. CDR3 length: 13 residues. Germline V gives CDR1 LGHDT, CDR2 YNNKEL (reference sequence). V lost 3 bases and J lost 4, with 9 bases in between.

Many counts were recorded for this clonotype. The chain recombines TRBV30 with TRBJ2-2; D is unclear. CDR3 length: 12 residues. Looked up from germline, CDR1 is GTSNPN and CDR2 is SVGIG (reference sequence). Trimming removed 2 bases from V and 6 bases from J, with 7 bases in between. CDR3 DNA: TGTGCCTGGAGTATAGACGCCGGGGAGCTGTTTTTT. Residues: CAWSIDAGELFF. Full variable domain (missing parts from reference TRBV30 and TRBJ2-2): SQTIHQWPATLVQPVGSPLSLECTVEGTSNPNLYWYRQAAGRGLQLLFYSVGIGQISSEVPQNLSASRPQDRQFILSSKKLLLSDSGFYLCAWSIDAGELFFGEGSRLTVL.

The chain has TRBV6-2 or TRBV6-3 and TRBJ2-1, with D unresolved. Germline-derived CDR1 and CDR2 are MNHEY and SVGEGT. The V end lost 0 bases, the J end lost 0 bases, and 9 bases lay between the germline ends. This CDR3 comprises 16 residues. The CDR3 DNA reads as TGTGCCAGCAGTTACTCTACCATAAGCTCCTACAATGAGCAGTTCTTC. It yields the protein CASSYSTISSYNEQFF.

By sample share, this clonotype is medium-sized (0.01 to 0.1%). V is TRBV25-1 and J is TRBJ2-7; D is undetermined. Trimming removed 3 bases from V and 0 bases from J, with 9 bases in between. This CDR3 is 14 amino acids long. In germline, CDR1 is MGHDK, CDR2 SYGVNS. The CDR3 DNA follows: TGTGCCAGCAGTGACTACTCTCACTCCTACGAGCAGTACTTC. Its protein is CASSDYSHSYEQYF.

By its share, this clonotype is medium-sized. The chain has TRBV28 and TRBJ2-5, with D unresolved. This CDR3 contains 13 residues. CDR1 and CDR2 from the germline V gene are MDHEN and SYDVKM. V lost 6 bases to trimming and J lost 1 base, with 9 bases between them. The CDR3 is CASRLDGQETQYF. DNA of the CDR3: TGTGCCAGCAGACTCGACGGCCAAGAGACCCAGTACTTC.

This clonotype has ten or more counts. The chain joins TRBV27 to TRBJ2-3; D not certain. The CDR3 loop spans 14 amino acids. Trimming took 3 bases from V and 0 from J, leaving 7 bases between them. The germline V gene encodes CDR1 MNHEY and CDR2 SMNVEV (reference sequence). The CDR3 loop is CASSFQTSTDTQYF. CDR3 sequence (DNA): TGTGCCAGCAGTTTCCAGACCAGCACAGATACGCAGTATTTT.

In its sample, this clonotype ranks as medium-sized. The V and J genes are TRBV7-2 and TRBJ1-5, with no clear D. Between the trimmed V and J ends, which lost 5 bases and 4 bases, there was a span of 15 bases. Per the germline V gene, CDR1 is SGHTA and CDR2 is FQGNSA. The CDR3 consists of 15 residues. CDR3 protein: CASSLRSVPNQPQHF. In DNA, the CDR3 is TGTGCCAGCAGCCTCCGATCGGTACCTAATCAGCCCCAGCATTTT.

The chain carries TRBV7-6 and TRBJ2-1; D unresolved. Trimming removed 5 bases at V and 6 bases at J, with 11 bases between. In germline, CDR1 is SGHVS, CDR2 FNYEAQ. This CDR3 spans 13 amino acids. The CDR3 spells CASSLSPVNEQFF. CDR3 in DNA: TGTGCCAGCAGCCTTTCTCCAGTCAATGAGCAGTTCTTC.

Relative to its sample, this clonotype is medium-sized. This chain uses TRBV13 with TRBJ1-1, with no clear D. CDR1 is PRHDT and CDR2 is FYEKMQ in the germline V gene (reference sequence). The CDR3 has 15 amino acids. Trimming cost V 1 base and J 0 bases, with 9 bases left between them. CDR3 sequence: CASSLASSMNTEAFF. CDR3 nucleotides: TGTGCCAGCAGCTTAGCCTCGTCGATGAACACTGAAGCTTTCTTT.

By frequency in the sample, this clonotype is medium-sized. This CDR3 reads CASSRYGTGVDTGELFF. For the CDR3, the DNA is TGTGCCAGCAGCCGCTACGGGACAGGGGTTGACACCGGGGAGCTGTTTTTT. The chain is built from TRBV7-2 and TRBJ2-2; 10 positions agree with TRBD1. The CDR3 extends over 17 amino acids. The V segment lost 5 bases and the J segment 3 bases; nucleotides outside the gene matches: 9. Germline lookup yields CDR1 SGHTA and CDR2 FQGNSA. The whole variable domain, remainder taken from reference TRBV7-2 and TRBJ2-2, is GAGVSQSPSNKVTEKGKDVELRCDPISGHTALYWYRQSLGQGLEFLIYFQGNSAPDKSGLPSDRFSAERTGGSVSTLTIQRTQQEDSAVYLCASSRYGTGVDTGELFFGEGSRLTVL.

This clonotype is categorized as medium-sized (0.01 to 0.1%). This sequence joins TRBV24-1 and TRBJ2-5, with 7 positions matching TRBD2. The CDR3 consists of 15 residues. Germline V gene lookup returns CDR1 KGHDR and CDR2 SFDVKD. V lost 2 bases, J lost 0 bases, and 2 bases stayed unmatched. The CDR3 spells CATSDWAGDQETQYF. The CDR3 DNA is TGTGCCACCAGTGATTGGGCGGGAGACCAAGAGACCCAGTACTTC.

This clonotype is classed as medium-sized. The genes are TRBV6-2 or TRBV6-3 and TRBJ2-7; the D is unclear. V was clipped by 6 bases and J by 0 bases, with 15 bases between them. The CDR3 extends over 15 amino acids. CDR1 and CDR2 from the germline V gene are MNHEY and SVGEGT. For the CDR3, the DNA is TGTGCCAGCAGATTCCGGTCCTTACTCTCCTACGAGCAGTACTTC. Residues: CASRFRSLLSYEQYF.

In its sample, this clonotype is medium-sized. V is TRBV12-5 and J is TRBJ2-2; 7 bases align to TRBD2. J lost 10 bases, V lost 6 bases, and 5 bases had no gene match. The CDR3 covers 12 residues. Germline assignment: CDR1 LGHNT and CDR2 FRNRAP. The CDR3, as DNA: TGTGCTAGTGGCCCACGGGAGGAGGAGCTGTTTTTT. It specifies CASGPREEELFF.

This clonotype showed up many times. This chain links TRBV6-2 or TRBV6-3 with TRBJ2-5, with 9 bases fitting TRBD1. This CDR3 is built from 16 residues. CDR1 is MNHEY, CDR2 SVGEGT, per germline. V lost 4 bases, J lost 4 bases, and 10 bases stayed unmatched. In DNA, the CDR3 is TGTGCCAGCAGTTGGAGACAGGGGGTAAAGGGAGAGACCCAGTACTTC. Amino acids: CASSWRQGVKGETQYF.

This clonotype was observed many times. This rearrangement joins TRBV6-4 to TRBJ2-3; TRBD1 matches 9 bases. Germline V CDR1 and CDR2: MRHNA, SNTAGT. Trimming removed 0 bases from V and 2 bases from J; junction bases left unmatched: 3. The CDR3 extends over 16 amino acids. The CDR3 loop is CASSDSTGGDTDTQYF. CDR3 bases: TGTGCCAGCAGTGACTCGACAGGGGGGGACACAGATACGCAGTATTTT.

This clonotype has only a few counts. V and J are TRBV19 and TRBJ1-2; no clear D gene. The CDR3 extends over 12 amino acids. Germline CDR1 is LNHDA and CDR2 is SQIVND (reference sequence). Trimming cost V 4 bases and J 8 bases, with 11 bases left between them. The CDR3 loop reads CASSTRGGGYTF. The CDR3, as DNA: TGTGCCAGTAGTACTCGGGGTGGAGGCTACACCTTC.

By sample fraction, this clonotype is medium-sized (0.01 to 0.1%). The chain combines TRBV4-2 with TRBJ2-1; no clear D. Germline CDR1 is LGHNA and CDR2 is YNFKEQ. V lost 0 bases to trimming and J lost 5 bases, with 8 bases between them. This CDR3 region has 14 residues. The CDR3 region has the DNA TGTGCCAGCAGCCAAGATAGGCTAGACAATGAGCAGTTCTTC. This gives the protein CASSQDRLDNEQFF.

J is TRBJ1-6 and V is TRBV12-3 or TRBV12-4, with a tentative D call TRBD1 (5 bases). V lost 3 bases and J lost 6, with 12 bases in between. The CDR3 is made up of 15 amino acids. For the CDR3, the DNA is TGTGCCAGCAGTTTTCGGCAGGGCCCTAATTCACCCCTCCACTTT. It encodes CASSFRQGPNSPLHF.

This clonotype is medium-sized. The V gene is TRBV7-9, the J gene TRBJ2-5; the D gene could be TRBD1 or TRBD2 (5 bases each). Germline CDR1 reads SEHNR; CDR2 reads FQNEAQ (reference sequence). This CDR3 region has 14 residues. V gave up 8 bases and J gave up 5 bases, with 18 bases separating them. CDR3 protein: CASLNSVWGETQYF. As DNA, the CDR3 is TGTGCCAGCCTCAACAGCGTCTGGGGGGAGACCCAGTACTTC.

By sample share, this clonotype is medium-sized. The chain employs TRBV28 and TRBJ2-1, with D possibly matching TRBD2 (5 bases). V was shortened by 11 bases and J by 6 bases, with 23 bases between the two germline ends. There are 15 residues in the CDR3. Germline V CDR1 and CDR2: MDHEN, SYDVKM. CDR3 residues: CASTSRRAGPNEQFF. The DNA of the CDR3 is TGTGCCTCTACTTCTCGGCGGGCAGGCCCCAATGAGCAGTTCTTC.

The V gene is TRBV28, the J gene TRBJ2-2, with TRBD2 identical over 7 bases. V shed 3 bases, J shed 0 bases, and the junction held 4 bases outside the gene matches. Germline loops: CDR1 MDHEN, CDR2 SYDVKM. CDR3 length: 16 amino acids. The CDR3 region has the DNA TGTGCCAGCAGTTTGGGGGAGGGCCCGAACACCGGGGAGCTGTTTTTT. This codes for CASSLGEGPNTGELFF.

This chain connects TRBV4-1 to TRBJ2-1; 8 bases fit TRBD2. This CDR3 has 16 amino acids. Germline CDR1 reads MGHRA; CDR2 reads YSYEKL. Losses at the gene ends were 2 bases for V and 2 bases for J; bases not matched to a gene: 5. The CDR3 region is CASSQRAGGAYNEQFF. The CDR3 nucleotides read TGCGCCAGCAGCCAAAGAGCCGGGGGGGCCTACAATGAGCAGTTCTTC.

As to this clonotype: A read error is possible here, since a much larger clone lies one base away. The chain couples TRBV21-1 to TRBJ2-1; the DNA was not compared with TRBD1, the D call given in the table. TRBV21-1 represents a pseudogene. The CDR3 covers 15 residues. Here the CDR3 reads CAGSPRMGQDNEQFF. CDR3 coding DNA: TGTGCCGGCAGCCCCCGCATGGGGCAGGACAATGAGCAGTTCTTC.

This clonotype has a count of ten or more. The J gene is TRBJ2-2, the V gene TRBV30; D tentatively reads TRBD1 or TRBD2 (5 bases each). The germline V and J ends were trimmed by 0 bases and 4 bases, with 18 bases remaining between them. This CDR3 region has 17 residues. CDR1 is GTSNPN, CDR2 SVGIG, per germline (reference sequence). The CDR3 DNA reads as TGTGCCTGGAGTGTACTGGGCTACCCGGGGCTCACCGGGGAGCTGTTTTTT. This gives the protein CAWSVLGYPGLTGELFF.

In this sample, this clonotype is medium-sized. The chain recombines TRBV7-8 with TRBJ2-7; the D gene is possibly TRBD1 (6 bases). Per germline, CDR1 SGHVS and CDR2 FQNEAQ. V was clipped by 3 bases and J by 0 bases, with 9 bases between them. The CDR3 loop spans 14 amino acids. CDR3 sequence reads: CASSFRQDSYEQYF. The CDR3 DNA sequence: TGTGCCAGCAGCTTCCGACAGGACTCCTACGAGCAGTACTTC.

The table lists this clonotype with many counts. The chain recombines TRBV6-2 or TRBV6-3 with TRBJ1-5, with D hard to call. V was pared by 1 base and J by 6 bases, with 7 bases between. The CDR3 has 13 residues. Looked up from germline, CDR1 is MNHEY and CDR2 is SVGEGT. CDR3 amino acids: CASSYLRSQPQHF. Here the CDR3 DNA reads TGTGCCAGCAGTTACTTGAGGAGTCAGCCCCAGCATTTT.

This chain links TRBV6-2 or TRBV6-3 with TRBJ2-7; possible D gene TRBD2, 5 bases. Germline CDR1 reads MNHEY; CDR2 reads SVGEGT. V lost 4 bases and J 3 bases, leaving 7 bases between the germline ends. This CDR3 is built from 12 residues. Here the CDR3 DNA reads TGTGCCAGCAGTTCCGGGGTCTACGAGCAGTACTTC. Translated: CASSSGVYEQYF.

By proportion, this clonotype is medium-sized. This chain connects TRBV7-9 to TRBJ2-3; 7 bases align to TRBD1. CDR1 is SEHNR and CDR2 is FQNEAQ in the germline V gene (reference sequence). This CDR3 has 17 residues. Trimming at V came to 5 bases and at J to 0 bases, leaving 11 bases not matched to a gene. The CDR3 spells CASSPRTGDYSTDTQYF. The CDR3 DNA reads TGTGCCAGCAGCCCTAGGACAGGCGACTATAGCACAGATACGCAGTATTTT.